This T cell receptor (beta chain) stems from a study of T cells in Graves' hyperthyroidism and ophthalmopathy. The investigators amplified TCR beta CDR3 regions from RNA transcripts. In the first-round RT-PCR of the TCR CDR3, the HTBI primer set was used. TCRdb passed the multiplex PCR reads through MiXCR, listing each CDR3 protein once. Among about 210,000 distinct CDR3 sequences listed, roughly 18% were seen once. Germline loops: CDR1 DFQATT, CDR2 SNEGSKA (reference sequence). Trimming took 4 bases from V and 3 from J; bases not matched to a gene: 5. CDR3 length equals 14 residues. This clonotype was recorded many times.

V usage is TRBV20-1 and J usage is TRBJ1-3, with 8 bases aligning to TRBD1. The origin of this receptor is a man in his fifties with Graves' hyperthyroidism. Sequenced material: blood. CDR3 in amino acids: CSATETGDGNTIYF. As DNA, the CDR3 is TGCAGTGCTACTGAGACAGGGGATGGAAACACCATATATTTT.